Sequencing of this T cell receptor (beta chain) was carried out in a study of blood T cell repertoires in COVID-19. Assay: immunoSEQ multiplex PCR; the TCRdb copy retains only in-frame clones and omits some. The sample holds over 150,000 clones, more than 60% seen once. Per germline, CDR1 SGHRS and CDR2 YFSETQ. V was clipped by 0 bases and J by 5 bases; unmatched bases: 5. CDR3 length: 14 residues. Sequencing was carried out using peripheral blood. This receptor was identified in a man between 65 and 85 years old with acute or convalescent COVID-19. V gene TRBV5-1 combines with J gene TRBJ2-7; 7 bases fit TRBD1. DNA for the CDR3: TGCGCCAGCAGCTTGGCGGGACAGATCGACGAGCAGTACTTC. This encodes CASSLAGQIDEQYF.